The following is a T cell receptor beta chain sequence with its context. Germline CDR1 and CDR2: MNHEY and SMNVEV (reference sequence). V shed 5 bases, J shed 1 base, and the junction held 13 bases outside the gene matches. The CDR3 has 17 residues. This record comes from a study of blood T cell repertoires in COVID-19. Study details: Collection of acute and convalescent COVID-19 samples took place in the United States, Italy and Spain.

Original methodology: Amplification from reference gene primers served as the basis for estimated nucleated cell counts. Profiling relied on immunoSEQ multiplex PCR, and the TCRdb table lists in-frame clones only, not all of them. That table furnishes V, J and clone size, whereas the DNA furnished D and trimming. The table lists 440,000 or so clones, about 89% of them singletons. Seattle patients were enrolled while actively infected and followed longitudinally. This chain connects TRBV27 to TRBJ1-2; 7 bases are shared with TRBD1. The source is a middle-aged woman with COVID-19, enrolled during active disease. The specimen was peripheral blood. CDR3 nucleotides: TGTGCCAGCAGTCCGATACTGCCGGGACAGTTTAACTATGGCTACACCTTC. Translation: CASSPILPGQFNYGYTF.